This T cell receptor (beta chain) was identified in a study of shared T cell receptors in the human thymus. The length of the CDR3 is 14 residues. Trimming left V 5 bases short and J 0 bases short, with 11 bases between. The V gene's germline CDR1 is SGHNT and CDR2 YYREEE (reference sequence). Sequencing used immunoSEQ multiplex PCR; TCRdb keeps in-frame clones, though not all of them. This table holds about 610,000 clones, 88% found once. These data also featured in a second study, about human thymus T cells. That publication notes: Resections that were taken during corrective heart surgery supplied the thymus tissue. Use of V and J genes seemed skewed within the thymic and blood repertoires.

This sequence originates from a boy less than two years old with a congenital heart defect. Sequencing input: thymocytes. The V and J genes are TRBV5-4 and TRBJ2-5; a weak D match, TRBD1 (6 bases). CDR3 sequence reads: CASRPYRDQETQYF. CDR3 nucleotides: TGTGCCAGCAGGCCATACAGGGACCAAGAGACCCAGTACTTC.